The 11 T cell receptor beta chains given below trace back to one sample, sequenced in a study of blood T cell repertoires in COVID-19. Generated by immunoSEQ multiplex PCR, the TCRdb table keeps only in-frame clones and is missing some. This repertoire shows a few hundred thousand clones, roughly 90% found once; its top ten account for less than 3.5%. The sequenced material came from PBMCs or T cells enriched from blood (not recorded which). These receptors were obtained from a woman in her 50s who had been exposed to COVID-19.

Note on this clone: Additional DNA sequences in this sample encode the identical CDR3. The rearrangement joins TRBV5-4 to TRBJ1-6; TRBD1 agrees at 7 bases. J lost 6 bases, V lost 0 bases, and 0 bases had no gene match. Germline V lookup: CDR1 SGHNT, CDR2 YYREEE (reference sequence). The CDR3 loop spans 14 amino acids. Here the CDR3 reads CASSLDRGNSPLHF. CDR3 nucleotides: TGTGCCAGCAGCTTGGACAGGGGTAATTCACCCCTCCACTTT.

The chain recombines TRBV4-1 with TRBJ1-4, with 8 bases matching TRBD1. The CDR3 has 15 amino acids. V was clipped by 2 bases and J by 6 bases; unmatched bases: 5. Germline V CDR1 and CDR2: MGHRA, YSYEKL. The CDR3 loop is CASSQPRGPDEKLFF. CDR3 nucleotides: TGCGCCAGCAGCCAACCCAGGGGGCCTGATGAAAAACTGTTTTTT.

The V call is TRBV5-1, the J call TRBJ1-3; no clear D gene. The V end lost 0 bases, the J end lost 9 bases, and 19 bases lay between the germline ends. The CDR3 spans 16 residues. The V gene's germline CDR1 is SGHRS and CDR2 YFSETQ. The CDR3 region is CASSLGQPPSRGTIYF. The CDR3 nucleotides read TGCGCCAGCAGCTTGGGGCAGCCCCCATCTCGGGGCACCATATATTTT.

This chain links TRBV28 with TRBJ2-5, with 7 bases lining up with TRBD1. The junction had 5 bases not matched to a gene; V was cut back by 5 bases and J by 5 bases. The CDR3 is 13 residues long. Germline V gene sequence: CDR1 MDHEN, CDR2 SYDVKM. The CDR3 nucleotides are TGTGCCAGCAGTCGAGGGGGCGCGGAGACCCAGTACTTC. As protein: CASSRGGAETQYF.

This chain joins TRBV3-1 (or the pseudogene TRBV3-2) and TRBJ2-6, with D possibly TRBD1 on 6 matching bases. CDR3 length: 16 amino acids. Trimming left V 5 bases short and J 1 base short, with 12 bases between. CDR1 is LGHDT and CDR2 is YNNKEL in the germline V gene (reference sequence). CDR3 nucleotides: TGTGCCAGCAGCAAGGGGGACATTTCTGGGGCCAACGTCCTGACTTTC. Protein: CASSKGDISGANVLTF.

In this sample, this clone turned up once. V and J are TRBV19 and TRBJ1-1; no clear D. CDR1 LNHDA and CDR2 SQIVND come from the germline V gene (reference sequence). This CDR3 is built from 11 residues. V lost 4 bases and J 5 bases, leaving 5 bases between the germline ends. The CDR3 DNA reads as TGTGCCAGTAGTACCCAGACTGAAGCTTTCTTT. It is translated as CASSTQTEAFF.

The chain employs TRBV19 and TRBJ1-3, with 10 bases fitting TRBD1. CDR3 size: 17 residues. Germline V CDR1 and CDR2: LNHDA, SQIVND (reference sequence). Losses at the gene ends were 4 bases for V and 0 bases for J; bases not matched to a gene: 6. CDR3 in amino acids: CASSTRTGGTSGNTIYF. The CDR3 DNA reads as TGTGCCAGTAGTACAAGGACAGGGGGGACCTCTGGAAACACCATATATTTT.

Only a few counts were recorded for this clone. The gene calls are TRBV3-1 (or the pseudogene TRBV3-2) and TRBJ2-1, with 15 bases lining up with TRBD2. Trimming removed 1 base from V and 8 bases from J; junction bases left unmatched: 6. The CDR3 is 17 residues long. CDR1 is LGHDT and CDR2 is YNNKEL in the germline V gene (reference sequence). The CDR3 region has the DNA TGTGCCAGCAGCCAAGTGAGGACTAGCGGGGGGGCACATGAGCAGTTCTTC. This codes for CASSQVRTSGGAHEQFF.

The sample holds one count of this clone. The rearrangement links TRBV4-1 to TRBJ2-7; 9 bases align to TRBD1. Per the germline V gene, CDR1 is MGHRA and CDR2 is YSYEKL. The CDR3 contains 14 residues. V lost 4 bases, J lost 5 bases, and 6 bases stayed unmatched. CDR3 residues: CASSLLGQGHEQYF. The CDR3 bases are TGCGCCAGCAGCCTCTTGGGACAGGGTCACGAGCAGTACTTC.

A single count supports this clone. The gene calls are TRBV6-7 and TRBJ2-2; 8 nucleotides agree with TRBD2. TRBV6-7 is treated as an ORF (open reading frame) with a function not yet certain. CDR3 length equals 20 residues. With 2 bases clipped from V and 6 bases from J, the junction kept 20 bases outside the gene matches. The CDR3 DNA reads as TGTGCCAGCAGTTACGTTTGGGTCACTAGCGGATACATCCCTCCCGGGGAGCTGTTTTTT. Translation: CASSYVWVTSGYIPPGELFF.

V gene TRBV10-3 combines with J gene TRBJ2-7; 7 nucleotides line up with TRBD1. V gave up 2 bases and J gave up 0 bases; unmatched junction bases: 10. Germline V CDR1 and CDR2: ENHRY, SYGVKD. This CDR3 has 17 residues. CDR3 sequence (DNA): TGTGCCATCAGTGAGGATTTGACAGGGCCCAACTCCTACGAGCAGTACTTC. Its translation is CAISEDLTGPNSYEQYF.